The 28 T cell receptor beta chains listed next were all sequenced from one sample in a study of T-cell reconstitution after alpha-beta-depleted transplantation in children. Library preparation (for TCRbeta) was performed with unique molecular identifiers. TCRdb re-analysed the PCR reads in MiXCR, keeping a single row per CDR3 protein. Among 700,000 to 950,000 distinct CDR3 sequences listed, less than 20% were seen once. This specimen was PBMCs, mostly from graft donor cells, taken 360 days after TCRalphabeta/CD19-depleted stem cell transplant. The receptors derive from a male patient aged 10 to 17 who had a stem cell transplant for acute lymphoblastic leukemia, so the T cells may come from the graft donor.

CDR3 in DNA: TGTGCCAGCAGTCAACTGGGCTCCTATAGTGTGGGGCAGTTCTTC. Amino acid sequence: CASSQLGSYSVGQFF. V usage is TRBV12-3 or TRBV12-4 and J usage is TRBJ2-1; D is unresolved. The V end was cut by 5 bases, the J end by 12 bases, with 23 bases between. This CDR3 is built from 15 residues.

This chain uses TRBV24-1 with TRBJ2-2; 12 positions match TRBD2. CDR3 length: 18 residues. V was pared by 10 bases and J by 2 bases, with 13 bases of the junction left unmatched. Germline V lookup: CDR1 KGHDR, CDR2 SFDVKD. The CDR3 is CATGSRTSGTFNTGELFF. CDR3 DNA: TGTGCCACAGGTTCCCGGACTAGCGGGACCTTTAACACCGGGGAGCTGTTTTTT.

This clonotype was counted between two and nine times. The chain joins TRBV12-3 or TRBV12-4 to TRBJ1-4; no reliable D call. V was cut by 6 bases and J by 7 bases, with 9 bases left in between. This CDR3 comprises 12 residues. DNA for the CDR3: TGTGCCAGCAGCCCCCCAAGTGAAAAACTGTTTTTT. As protein: CASSPPSEKLFF.

This chain links TRBV7-3 with TRBJ2-6; D remains unclear. V lost 2 bases and J lost 0, with 8 bases in between. Germline assignment: CDR1 SGHTA and CDR2 FQGTGA. The CDR3 spans 16 residues. CDR3 sequence: CASSLSSSSGANVLTF. CDR3 in DNA: TGTGCCAGCAGCTTATCTTCGAGCTCTGGGGCCAACGTCCTGACTTTC.

CDR3 in DNA: TGCGCCAGCAGCTTGGCGGCGGTTGGGGAGACCCAGTACTTC. Its protein product is CASSLAAVGETQYF. V gene TRBV5-1 combines with J gene TRBJ2-5; no clear D. Germline V gene lookup returns CDR1 SGHRS and CDR2 YFSETQ. This CDR3 is 14 amino acids long. The V end lost 0 bases, the J end lost 5 bases, and 11 bases lay between the germline ends.

This clonotype occurred a few times. The CDR3 bases are TGCAGTGCTAGAGCGCGGCAGGGGGTCTCCTACGAGCAGTACTTC. This translates into CSARARQGVSYEQYF. V gene TRBV20-1 combines with J gene TRBJ2-7, with 7 nucleotides matching TRBD1. Germline CDR1 DFQATT, CDR2 SNEGSKA (reference sequence). J gave up 0 bases and V 1 base, and 6 bases lay outside the gene matches. The CDR3 loop spans 15 amino acids.

This clonotype has at least ten counts. The chain employs TRBV12-3 or TRBV12-4 and TRBJ2-7; tentative D call: TRBD1 (5 bases). Between the trimmed V and J ends, which lost 0 bases and 4 bases, there was a span of 10 bases. The CDR3 is 14 residues long. The CDR3 region has the DNA TGTGCCAGCAGTTTAGCGCAGGGTTCGTACGAGCAGTACTTC. Protein product: CASSLAQGSYEQYF.

This chain connects TRBV10-3 to TRBJ1-2; tentative D call: TRBD1 (5 bases). Trimming took 4 bases from V and 1 from J, leaving 10 bases between them. The germline gives CDR1 ENHRY, CDR2 SYGVKD. There are 14 residues in the CDR3. The CDR3 bases are TGTGCCATCAGTGTCACAGGTCGTAACTATGGCTACACCTTC. Its translation: CAISVTGRNYGYTF.

V and J are TRBV12-3 or TRBV12-4 and TRBJ2-3, with D possibly being TRBD2 (6 bases). The CDR3 loop spans 15 amino acids. V was trimmed by 3 bases and J by 4 bases, leaving 14 bases between them. The CDR3 is CASSLWDSAADTQYF. In DNA, the CDR3 is TGTGCCAGCAGTTTGTGGGACTCCGCTGCAGATACGCAGTATTTT.

The CDR3 region has the DNA TGTGCCAGCAGTTATACAGGGGGCCCCACCGGGGAGCTGTTTTTT. Its translation is CASSYTGGPTGELFF. This chain connects TRBV6-5 to TRBJ2-2; 9 positions match TRBD1. Germline CDR1 MNHEY, CDR2 SVGAGI. CDR3 size: 15 residues. V lost 3 bases and J lost 4; bases outside the gene matches: 3.

This clonotype was seen a few times. The rearrangement joins TRBV20-1 to TRBJ2-5; no definite D call. Germline CDR1 reads DFQATT; CDR2 reads SNEGSKA (reference sequence). Trimming left V 5 bases short and J 0 bases short, with 10 bases between. This CDR3 has 13 residues. The CDR3 is CSAYGPDQETQYF. The CDR3 bases are TGCAGTGCTTACGGACCAGACCAAGAGACCCAGTACTTC.

This clonotype occurred a few times. V and J are TRBV6-5 and TRBJ2-3, with D possibly TRBD1 on 6 matching bases. Germline V gene sequence: CDR1 MNHEY, CDR2 SVGAGI. Trimming left V 0 bases short and J 2 bases short, with 18 bases between. This CDR3 has 18 residues. CDR3 region: CASSYSSPGHFSTDTQYF. Here the CDR3 DNA reads TGTGCCAGCAGTTACTCGAGCCCGGGACACTTTTCCACAGATACGCAGTATTTT.

This clonotype came up a few times. The chain links TRBV7-6 to TRBJ2-5; 11 nucleotides agree with TRBD1. There are 15 residues in the CDR3. Trimming removed 2 bases from V and 4 bases from J; junction bases left unmatched: 3. CDR1 is SGHVS, CDR2 FNYEAQ, per germline. This CDR3 reads CASSLRDRGIETQYF. CDR3 nucleotide sequence: TGTGCCAGCAGCTTACGGGACAGGGGGATAGAGACCCAGTACTTC.

The table lists this clonotype with many counts. The CDR3 nucleotides are TGTGCCAGCAGTGAGTTCAGGGATGGCTACACCTTC. This encodes CASSEFRDGYTF. The chain combines TRBV25-1 with TRBJ1-2, with a weak D call TRBD1 (5 bases). V was shortened by 3 bases and J by 6 bases, with 8 bases between the two germline ends. This CDR3 region has 12 residues. The germline V gene has CDR1 MGHDK and CDR2 SYGVNS.

This chain connects TRBV7-8 to TRBJ2-1; D gene unclear. In germline, CDR1 is SGHVS, CDR2 FQNEAQ. The ends were cut back, 1 base at V and 8 bases at J, with 12 bases in the middle. The CDR3 is 14 residues long. CDR3 sequence reads: CASSLVLGGDEQFF. The CDR3 DNA sequence: TGTGCCAGCAGCTTAGTATTGGGTGGGGATGAGCAGTTCTTC.

The sample holds a few counts of this clonotype. The V and J genes are TRBV28 and TRBJ2-7; D unclear. Per the germline V gene, CDR1 is MDHEN and CDR2 is SYDVKM. This CDR3 region has 16 residues. The germline V and J ends were trimmed by 5 bases and 3 bases, with 20 bases remaining between them. For the CDR3, the DNA is TGTGCCAGCAGTAAGCCTCTCGGCGGCCGAAACTACGAGCAGTACTTC. Residues: CASSKPLGGRNYEQYF.

This chain links TRBV19 with TRBJ2-1, with D uncertain. The CDR3 is 13 amino acids. Trimming stripped 6 bases from V and 2 bases from J, with 8 bases between. Germline CDR1 LNHDA, CDR2 SQIVND (reference sequence). CDR3 DNA: TGTGCCAGTAGACCCCGACCCTACAATGAGCAGTTCTTC. Translating it yields CASRPRPYNEQFF.

This clonotype was recorded many times. The chain is built from TRBV6-1 and TRBJ1-1; D possibly corresponds to TRBD1 (6 bases). The CDR3 totals 12 residues. Deletions cut 7 bases from V and 4 bases from J, with 10 bases between. Germline values: CDR1 MNHNS, CDR2 SASEGT. The CDR3 spells CASTRGGTEAFF. In DNA form, the CDR3 reads TGTGCCAGCACGAGGGGGGGCACTGAAGCTTTCTTT.

The rearrangement links TRBV18 to TRBJ2-1; 7 bases are a match to TRBD2. Germline values: CDR1 KGHSH, CDR2 LQKENI. The V segment lost 3 bases and the J segment 9 bases; nucleotides outside the gene matches: 5. The CDR3 length is 13 residues. The CDR3 DNA is TGTGCCAGCTCACCGGATTGGACTAGTGAGCAGTTCTTC. It is translated as CASSPDWTSEQFF.

This clonotype has at least ten counts. The V and J genes are TRBV12-3 or TRBV12-4 and TRBJ2-3; possible D gene TRBD2, 5 bases. The CDR3 is 11 amino acids. V shed 6 bases and J shed 6 bases, with 7 bases lying between them. The CDR3 loop is CASSSGDTQYF. The CDR3 DNA reads as TGTGCCAGCAGCTCGGGGGATACGCAGTATTTT.

This clonotype has only a few counts. This rearrangement joins TRBV27 to TRBJ1-2; a possible D gene is TRBD1 (5 bases). Per the germline V gene, CDR1 is MNHEY and CDR2 is SMNVEV (reference sequence). V lost 2 bases to trimming and J lost 5 bases, with 18 bases between them. This CDR3 region has 16 residues. In nucleotides, the CDR3 is TGTGCCAGCAGTTTAATATGGGCAGGGAGCGGGTATGGCTACACCTTC. Translated, it gives CASSLIWAGSGYGYTF.

The chain employs TRBV28 and TRBJ2-1; 13 bases fit TRBD2. With V trimmed by 6 bases and J by 6 bases, 11 bases remained unmatched. Germline V gene lookup returns CDR1 MDHEN and CDR2 SYDVKM. The CDR3 spans 17 residues. CDR3 nucleotide sequence: TGTGCCAGCAGCCTTGGACTAGCGGGAGTCTCCGGCAATGAGCAGTTCTTC. Its translation: CASSLGLAGVSGNEQFF. The complete variable domain, with remaining parts taken from reference TRBV28 and TRBJ2-1, reads DVKVTQSSRYLVKRTGEKVFLECVQDMDHENMFWYRQDPGLGLRLIYFSYDVKMKEKGDIPEGYSVSREKKERFSLILESASTNQTSMYLCASSLGLAGVSGNEQFFGPGTRLTVL.

The chain uses TRBV11-3 and TRBJ2-1; 9 bases match TRBD2. With 5 bases clipped from V and 5 bases from J, the junction kept 10 bases outside the gene matches. The CDR3 extends over 16 amino acids. Per the germline V gene, CDR1 is SGHNT and CDR2 is YENEEA. The CDR3, as DNA: TGTGCCAGCAGCCCCCGGGGAAGCGGGAGGAACAATGAGCAGTTCTTC. Translated, it gives CASSPRGSGRNNEQFF.

This CDR3 is CASSQGTSEKKLFF. For the CDR3, the DNA is TGTGCCAGCAGCCAGGGGACGTCCGAAAAAAAACTGTTTTTT. V gene TRBV7-9 combines with J gene TRBJ1-4, with D maybe TRBD1 (6 bases). Between the trimmed V and J ends, which lost 5 bases and 9 bases, there was a span of 16 bases. Germline loops: CDR1 SEHNR, CDR2 FQNEAQ (reference sequence). The CDR3 spans 14 residues.

The J gene is TRBJ1-5, the V gene TRBV7-3, with unresolved D. There are 17 residues in the CDR3. Germline-derived CDR1 and CDR2 are SGHTA and FQGTGA. V was shortened by 3 bases and J by 2 bases, with 17 bases between the two germline ends. The CDR3 DNA reads TGTGCCAGCAGCTTCGGGTTGGAAGATGAGGGCAATCAGCCCCAGCATTTT. Its translation: CASSFGLEDEGNQPQHF.

This chain links TRBV3-1 with TRBJ2-1, with D uncertain. Per germline, CDR1 LGHDT and CDR2 YNNKEL (reference sequence). Between the trimmed V and J ends, which lost 8 bases and 9 bases, there was a span of 14 bases. CDR3 length: 12 residues. For the CDR3, the DNA is TGTGCCAGCGGTCGTGCGATGGGTGAGCAGTTCTTC. Its protein is CASGRAMGEQFF.

There are a few counts of this clonotype. The CDR3 is CASSPLGIGGTEAFF. The DNA of the CDR3 is TGTGCCAGCAGCCCCCTAGGTATTGGGGGCACTGAAGCTTTCTTT. This sequence joins TRBV7-3 and TRBJ1-1, with D possibly being TRBD1 (5 bases). Trimming took off 5 bases at V and 4 bases at J, with 17 bases between the two ends. The CDR3 is made up of 15 amino acids. The germline gives CDR1 SGHTA, CDR2 FQGTGA.

This clonotype was observed a few times. The genes are TRBV27 and TRBJ1-1, with TRBD1 matching 7 bases. Germline V gene data show CDR1 as MNHEY and CDR2 as SMNVEV (reference sequence). Germline trimming cut 6 bases from V and 5 bases from J; bases unmatched to any gene: 9. CDR3 length: 14 amino acids. The CDR3 DNA is TGTGCCAGCAGCTTCGACAGGGCGAGGACTGAAGCTTTCTTT. This gives the protein CASSFDRARTEAFF.